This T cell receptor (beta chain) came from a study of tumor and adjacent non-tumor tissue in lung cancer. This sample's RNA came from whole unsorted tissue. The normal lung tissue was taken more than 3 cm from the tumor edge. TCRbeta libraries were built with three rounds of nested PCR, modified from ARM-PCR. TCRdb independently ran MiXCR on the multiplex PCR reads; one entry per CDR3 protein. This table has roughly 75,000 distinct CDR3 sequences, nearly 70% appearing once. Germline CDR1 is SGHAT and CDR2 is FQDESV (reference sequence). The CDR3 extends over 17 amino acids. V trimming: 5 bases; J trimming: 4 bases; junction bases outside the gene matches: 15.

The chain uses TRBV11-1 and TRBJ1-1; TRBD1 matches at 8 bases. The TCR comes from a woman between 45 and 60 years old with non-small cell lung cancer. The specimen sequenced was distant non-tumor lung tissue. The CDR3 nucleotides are TGTGCCAGCAGCAGAGTAGGTGGACAGGGAGTCAGCACTGAAGCTTTCTTT. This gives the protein CASSRVGGQGVSTEAFF.